This T cell receptor beta chain came from a study of T cell repertoires in cytomegalovirus infection. General study results and limits: CMV-specific TCR beta clonotypes restricted by HLA-C dominated the ex vivo response.

TCRdb passed the reads through MiXCR, listing each CDR3 protein once. The table records over 450,000 distinct CDR3 sequences, 11% of them present only once. About this clonotype itself: Its antigen is still unknown.

V gave up 3 bases and J gave up 4 bases, with 13 bases separating them. CDR1 is MDHEN and CDR2 is SYDVKM in the germline V gene. This CDR3 contains 14 residues. This chain connects TRBV28 to TRBJ2-7, with D possibly TRBD1 on 7 matching bases. Sequencing was carried out using PBMCs. This receptor was taken from a human donor in good health (CMV status not recorded). Some clones in this sample may be carry-over from other donors' samples. Written as DNA, the CDR3 is TGTGCCAGCAGTTTGGGCAGGGGGGTTTACGAGCAGTACTTC. The encoded protein is CASSLGRGVYEQYF.